The sequence of this T cell receptor (delta chain) was determined in a study of Vδ1+ human thymocytes. General study points: Around 18% of thymic delta-chain sequences were Vdelta2, with few Vdelta3, unlike blood Vdelta1+ controls. Thymic TRG and TRD repertoires appeared highly polyclonal.

V dropped 5 bases and J dropped 4 bases, with 23 bases sitting between them. The CDR3 consists of 17 residues. Germline lookup yields CDR1 TSWWSYY and CDR2 QGS. After alphabeta T cell depletion, CD3+ Vdelta1+ Vdelta2- thymocytes were sorted. Purity of the sorted Vdelta1+ thymocytes ranged from roughly 98% to 99.6%. Extracted RNA was reverse transcribed into cDNA. The CDR3 regions were amplified by multiplex PCR from V-gene primers to a constant-region primer. TCRdb applied CATT to the multiplex PCR reads for clone calling. The table has 70,000 to 90,000 delta-chain clones, around 34% seen once. In regard to this clone: The antigen is undetermined. This sample includes further DNA sequences coding for the same CDR3.

This TCR was sampled from a boy under two years old who had congenital heart surgery. Sequenced: Vdelta1+ gamma-delta thymocytes from the thymus. Subset defined: FACS-sorted CD3+ TCRalphabeta- TCRVdelta1+ TCRVdelta2- thymocytes. The chain recombines TRDV1 with TRDJ1; D is ambiguous. CDR3 sequence (DNA): TGTGCTCTTGGGCCTCTCCGCCACGTGGATCTCGACGATAAACTCATCTTT. Its translation: CALGPLRHVDLDDKLIF.